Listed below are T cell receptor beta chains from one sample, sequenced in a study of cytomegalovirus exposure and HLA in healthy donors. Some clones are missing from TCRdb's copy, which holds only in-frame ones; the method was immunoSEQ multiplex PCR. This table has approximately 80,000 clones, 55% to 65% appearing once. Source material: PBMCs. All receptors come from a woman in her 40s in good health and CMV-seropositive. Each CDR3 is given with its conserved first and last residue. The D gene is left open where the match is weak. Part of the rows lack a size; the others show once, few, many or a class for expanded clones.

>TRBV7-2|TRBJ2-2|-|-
TGTGCCAGCAGCCCGTCCCGGCTCGGGGGAACCGGGGAGCTGTTTTTT
CASSPSRLGGTGELFF
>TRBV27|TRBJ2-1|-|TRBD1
TGTGCCAGCAGCCCGGGACAGGGGGGCCACAATGAGCAGTTCTTC
CASSPGQGGHNEQFF
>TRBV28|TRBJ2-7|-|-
TGTGCCAGCAGTTCGAATTACTTTTACGAGCAGTACTTC
CASSSNYFYEQYF
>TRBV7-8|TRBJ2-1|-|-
TGTGCCAGCAGCTTAGTAGTTGTAGTTAGTACCTACAATGAGCAGTTCTTC
CASSLVVVVSTYNEQFF
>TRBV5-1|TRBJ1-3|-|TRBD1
TGCGCCAGCAGCAATGGACAGGCCGTCTCTGGAAACACCATATATTTT
CASSNGQAVSGNTIYF
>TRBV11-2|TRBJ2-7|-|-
TGTGCCAGCAGCCTAAAATACGAGCAGTACTTC
CASSLKYEQYF
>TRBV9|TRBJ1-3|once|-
TGTGCCAGCAGCGTAGACTATAGGGGATTAGGAAACACCATATATTTT
CASSVDYRGLGNTIYF
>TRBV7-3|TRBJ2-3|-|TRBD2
TGTGCCAGCAGCTCGGGGTCTAGCGGGGCCGAGGATGGCACAGATACGCAGTATTTT
CASSSGSSGAEDGTDTQYF
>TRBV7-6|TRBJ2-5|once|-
TGTGCCAGCAGCCGCGCCCGGGGAACAGCCCAAGAGACCCAGTACTTC
CASSRARGTAQETQYF
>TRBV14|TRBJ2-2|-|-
TGTGCCAGCAGCACTATAAACACCGGGGAGCTGTTTTTT
CASSTINTGELFF
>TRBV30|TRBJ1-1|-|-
TGTGCCTGGAGGGATCAGGGGCAAGAAGCTTTTTTT
CAWRDQGQEAFF
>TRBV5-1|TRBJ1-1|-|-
TGCGCCAGCAGCCCGCGGGGAGGGGCCAACACTGAAGCTTTCTTT
CASSPRGGANTEAFF
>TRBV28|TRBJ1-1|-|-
TGTGCCAGCAGACCACAGAGTATGAACACTGAAGCTTTCTTT
CASRPQSMNTEAFF